The clone carrying this T cell receptor (beta chain) has ten or more counts. Its matching antigen is unknown. Per germline, CDR1 SGHDN and CDR2 FVKESK. The CDR3 is 22 amino acids. J lost 1 base, V lost 1 base, and 17 bases had no gene match. This entry belongs to a study of CD8 T cells in ankylosing spondylitis. General study results and limits: Some of the motif variants had earlier been found in reactive arthritis patients' fluid and blood. Significant enrichment of disease-linked clones was reportedly seen in matched ankylosing spondylitis synovial fluid.

The TCR beta libraries were generated through quantitative 5'-RACE incorporating molecular barcodes. TCRdb reprocessed the 5' RACE reads with MiXCR, giving one entry per CDR3 protein. The sample holds about 300,000 distinct CDR3 sequences, more than 20% seen once. Sequencing was performed on blood, either unsorted or a sorted T cell fraction (not recorded which). V and J are TRBV14 and TRBJ2-1; 12 bases are shared with TRBD2. The TCR originated in a female donor with ankylosing spondylitis or in good health (not recorded which). This chain's CDR3 is CASSQALPPGLAGLISYNEQFF. Here the CDR3 DNA reads TGTGCCAGCAGCCAAGCCCTTCCCCCGGGACTAGCGGGTCTCATTTCCTACAATGAGCAGTTCTTC. The variable domain in full, completed from reference TRBV14 and TRBJ2-1, reads EAGVTQFPSHSVIEKGQTVTLRCDPISGHDNLYWYRRVMGKEIKFLLHFVKESKQDESGMPNNRFLAERTGGTYSTLKVQPAELEDSGVYFCASSQALPPGLAGLISYNEQFFGPGTRLTVL.